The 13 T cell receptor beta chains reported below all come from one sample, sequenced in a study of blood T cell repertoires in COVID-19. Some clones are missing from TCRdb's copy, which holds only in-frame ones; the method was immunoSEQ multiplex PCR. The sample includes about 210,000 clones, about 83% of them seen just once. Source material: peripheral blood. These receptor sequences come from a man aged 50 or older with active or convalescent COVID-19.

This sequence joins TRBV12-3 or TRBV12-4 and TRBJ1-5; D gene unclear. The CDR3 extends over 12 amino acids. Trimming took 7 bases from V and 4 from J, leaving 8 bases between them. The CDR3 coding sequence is TGTGCCAGCAATGGCAGAAATCAGCCCCAGCATTTT. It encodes CASNGRNQPQHF.

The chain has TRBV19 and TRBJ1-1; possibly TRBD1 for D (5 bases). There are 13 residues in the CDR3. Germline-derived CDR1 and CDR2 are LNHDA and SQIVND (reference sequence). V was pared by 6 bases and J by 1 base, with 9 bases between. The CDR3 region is CASRLGGNTEAFF. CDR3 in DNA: TGTGCCAGTAGGTTGGGGGGGAACACTGAAGCTTTCTTT.

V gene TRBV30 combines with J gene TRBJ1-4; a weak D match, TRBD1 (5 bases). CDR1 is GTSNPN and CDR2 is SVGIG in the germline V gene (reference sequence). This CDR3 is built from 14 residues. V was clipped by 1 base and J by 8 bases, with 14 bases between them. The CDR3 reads CAWSAGSRVEKLFF. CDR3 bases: TGTGCCTGGAGTGCCGGGAGCAGGGTCGAAAAACTGTTTTTT.

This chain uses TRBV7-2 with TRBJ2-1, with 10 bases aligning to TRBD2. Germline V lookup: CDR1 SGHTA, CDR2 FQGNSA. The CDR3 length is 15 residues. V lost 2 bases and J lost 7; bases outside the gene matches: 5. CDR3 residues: CASSLLAGVYNEQFF. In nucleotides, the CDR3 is TGTGCCAGCAGCTTACTAGCGGGAGTGTATAATGAGCAGTTCTTC.

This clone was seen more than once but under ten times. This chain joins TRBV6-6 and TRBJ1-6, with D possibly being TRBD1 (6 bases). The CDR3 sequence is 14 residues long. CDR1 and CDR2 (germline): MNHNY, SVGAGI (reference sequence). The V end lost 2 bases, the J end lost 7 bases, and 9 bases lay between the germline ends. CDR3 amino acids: CASSYRGRNSPLHF. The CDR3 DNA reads TGTGCCAGCAGTTACAGGGGGAGAAATTCACCCCTCCACTTT.

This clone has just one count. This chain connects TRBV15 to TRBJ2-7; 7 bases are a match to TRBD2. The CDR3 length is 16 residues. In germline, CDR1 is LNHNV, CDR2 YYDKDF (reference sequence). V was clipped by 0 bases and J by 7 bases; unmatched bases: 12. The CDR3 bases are TGTGCCACCAGCAGAGATGGGAGGGCTAGCGTGGATGAGCAGTACTTC. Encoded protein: CATSRDGRASVDEQYF.

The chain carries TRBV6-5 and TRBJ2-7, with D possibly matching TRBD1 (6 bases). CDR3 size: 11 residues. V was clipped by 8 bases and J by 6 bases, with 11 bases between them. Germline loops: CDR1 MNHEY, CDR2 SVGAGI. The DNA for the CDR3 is TGTGCCAGCGCGACAGGCCGCGAGCAGTACTTC. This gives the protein CASATGREQYF.

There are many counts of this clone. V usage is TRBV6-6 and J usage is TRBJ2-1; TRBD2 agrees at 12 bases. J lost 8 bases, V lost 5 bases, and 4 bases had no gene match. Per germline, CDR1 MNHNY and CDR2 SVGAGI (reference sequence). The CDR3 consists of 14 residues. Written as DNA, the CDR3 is TGTGCCAGCAGTCGACTAGCGGGAGTTGATGAGCAGTTCTTC. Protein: CASSRLAGVDEQFF.

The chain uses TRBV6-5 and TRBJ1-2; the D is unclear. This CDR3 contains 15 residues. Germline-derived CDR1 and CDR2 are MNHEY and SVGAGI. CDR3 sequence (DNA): TGTGCAGCAAGTCCAGTTCTCGGAGGAAACTATGGCTACACCTTC. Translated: CAASPVLGGNYGYTF.

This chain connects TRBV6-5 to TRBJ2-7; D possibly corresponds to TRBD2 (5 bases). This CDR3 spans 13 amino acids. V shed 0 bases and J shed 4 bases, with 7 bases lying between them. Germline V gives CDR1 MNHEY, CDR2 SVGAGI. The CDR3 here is CASSYSTGYEQYF. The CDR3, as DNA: TGTGCCAGCAGTTACTCGACGGGGTACGAGCAGTACTTC.

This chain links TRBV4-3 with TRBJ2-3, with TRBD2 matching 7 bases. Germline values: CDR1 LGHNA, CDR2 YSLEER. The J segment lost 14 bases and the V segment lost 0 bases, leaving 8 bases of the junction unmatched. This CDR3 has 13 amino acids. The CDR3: CASSQDGQRGWYF. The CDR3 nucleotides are TGCGCCAGCAGCCAAGATGGGCAGCGGGGATGGTATTTT.

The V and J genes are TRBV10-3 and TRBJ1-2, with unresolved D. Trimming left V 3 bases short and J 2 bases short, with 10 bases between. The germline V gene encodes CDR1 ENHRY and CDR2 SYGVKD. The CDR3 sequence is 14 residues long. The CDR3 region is CAISEEGRNYGYTF. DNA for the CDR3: TGTGCCATCAGTGAAGAGGGAAGGAACTATGGCTACACCTTC.

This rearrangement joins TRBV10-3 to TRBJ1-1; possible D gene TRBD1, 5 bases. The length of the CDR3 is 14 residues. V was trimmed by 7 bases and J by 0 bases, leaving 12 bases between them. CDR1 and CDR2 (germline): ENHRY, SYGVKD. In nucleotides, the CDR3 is TGTGCCATCAAGTTGCACAGGCTGAACACTGAAGCTTTCTTT. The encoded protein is CAIKLHRLNTEAFF.